These 21 T cell receptor beta chains were all obtained from the same sample, sequenced in a study of blood T cells in healthy people across ages (dated by TCRdb to 2015 to 2017). The receptor library was made with 5' RACE. Sequenced using an Illumina HiSeq 2500. A second PCR of roughly 6 to 11 cycles was run with a J-beta primer mix and a sample-barcoded 5' primer. The public sequencing data were trimmed at Q25 with fastp and processed into clonotypes with MiXCR by TCRdb, which kept only in-frame beta chains. Rows with a matching CDR3 protein are joined into one entry that keeps the most common DNA and genes. The sample table contains 1.5 million to 2 million distinct CDR3 sequences; only one count was recorded for 49% of them. The ten largest clones add up to 2.1% of the sample. The specimen was blood. Every receptor here comes from a woman between 40 and 55 years old in good health.

This clonotype was counted only a few times. A read error may produce the germline difference seen at one junction end. This rearrangement joins TRBV5-1 to TRBJ2-1; D tentatively reads TRBD1 or TRBD2 (5 bases each). There are 15 residues in the CDR3. Germline V gene lookup returns CDR1 SGHRS and CDR2 YFSETQ. CDR3 in amino acids: CASSFVGESFNEQFF. CDR3 DNA: TGCGCCAGCAGCTTCGTGGGGGAATCCTTCAATGAGCAGTTCTTC.

The chain employs TRBV3-1 and TRBJ2-5, with 8 bases that match TRBD2. The CDR3 extends over 16 amino acids. CDR1 is LGHDT, CDR2 YNNKEL, per germline (reference sequence). The trim removed 4 bases at V and 6 bases at J, leaving 13 bases unmatched. The CDR3 sequence is CASSREILAGWKTQYF. The CDR3 DNA reads TGTGCCAGCAGCCGGGAAATATTAGCGGGGTGGAAGACCCAGTACTTC.

CDR3 DNA: TGTGCCAGCAGCCATCCGCCCCCGGGCGCGACGCAGTATTTT. Amino acid sequence: CASSHPPPGATQYF. The chain uses TRBV14 and TRBJ2-3; D gene ambiguous. V was cut by 3 bases and J by 9 bases, with 16 bases left in between. This CDR3 has 14 residues. Germline CDR1 is SGHDN and CDR2 is FVKESK.

The rearrangement uses TRBV20-1 and TRBJ2-5; 7 bases line up with TRBD2. Germline CDR1 DFQATT, CDR2 SNEGSKA (reference sequence). CDR3 length: 14 residues. V shed 6 bases, J shed 2 bases, and the junction held 9 bases outside the gene matches. The CDR3 region has the DNA TGCAGTGCGCCCGGGACTATACTGCAAGAGACCCAGTACTTC. The encoded protein is CSAPGTILQETQYF.

The gene calls are TRBV4-2 and TRBJ2-5, with 7 nucleotides matching TRBD1. The CDR3 extends over 16 amino acids. The ends lost 4 bases at V and 7 bases at J; junction bases unmatched: 15. Germline CDR1 and CDR2: LGHNA and YNFKEQ. The CDR3 nucleotides read TGTGCCAGCAGCCCCAGTGAGGGGGCGCAAGGCGGGACCCAGTACTTC. Translated, it gives CASSPSEGAQGGTQYF.

This clonotype was found a few times. The gene calls are TRBV20-1 and TRBJ2-5; 13 nucleotides agree with TRBD2. Germline V lookup: CDR1 DFQATT, CDR2 SNEGSKA (reference sequence). Trimming removed 5 bases from V and 6 bases from J; junction bases left unmatched: 6. This CDR3 is built from 14 residues. DNA for the CDR3: TGCAGTGCTTTGACTAGCGGGGGGTATCAGACCCAGTACTTC. As protein: CSALTSGGYQTQYF.

This clonotype was observed a handful of times. Written as DNA, the CDR3 is TGTGCCAGCAGCTGGGCGGGGGGGAATGAGCAGTTCTTC. Its translation is CASSWAGGNEQFF. This rearrangement joins TRBV5-6 to TRBJ2-1; 9 bases match TRBD2. In germline, CDR1 is SGHDT, CDR2 YYEEEE. The CDR3 spans 13 residues. The trim removed 3 bases at V and 7 bases at J, leaving 2 bases unmatched.

The chain combines TRBV10-3 with TRBJ2-3; TRBD1 aligns across 8 bases. This CDR3 has 13 amino acids. From germline, CDR1 is ENHRY and CDR2 SYGVKD. V lost 3 bases and J lost 9; bases outside the gene matches: 5. The chain's CDR3 is CAISDPGTGTQYF. CDR3 in DNA: TGTGCCATCAGTGATCCCGGGACAGGAACGCAGTATTTT.

This clonotype came up once. The V gene is TRBV6-5, the J gene TRBJ1-4; 12 bases fit TRBD1. Losses at the gene ends were 6 bases for V and 3 bases for J; bases not matched to a gene: 5. This CDR3 region has 16 residues. Germline CDR1 reads MNHEY; CDR2 reads SVGAGI. The CDR3: CASRGTGGASNEKLFF. The DNA of the CDR3 is TGTGCCAGCAGAGGGACAGGGGGCGCCTCTAATGAAAAACTGTTTTTT.

A remark on this clonotype: One end of the junction does not line up with germline, which may come from a read error. The chain recombines TRBV14 with TRBJ1-2, with 9 bases fitting TRBD1. The CDR3 is made up of 13 amino acids. Germline V lookup: CDR1 SGHDN, CDR2 FVKESK. For the CDR3, the DNA is TGTGCCGGCAGCCAGTTAACAGGGGGCGGCTACACCTTC. Protein product: CAGSQLTGGGYTF.

The J gene is TRBJ2-1, the V gene TRBV5-5, with 8 bases aligning to TRBD2. V dropped 1 base and J dropped 13; count of bases not matched to a gene: 16. This CDR3 is built from 16 residues. The germline V gene encodes CDR1 SGHKS and CDR2 YYEKEE (reference sequence). The CDR3 loop is CASSLRAGVLQETQFF. The CDR3 DNA reads as TGTGCCAGCAGCTTGCGAGCGGGGGTACTCCAAGAGACCCAGTTCTTC.

This chain's CDR3 is CASSHTGTSGSPKETQFF. CDR3 DNA sequence: TGTGCCAGCAGTCATACCGGGACTAGCGGGAGCCCCAAAGAGACCCAGTTCTTC. This chain joins TRBV3-1 and TRBJ2-1; the match to TRBD2 covers 14 bases. The CDR3 has 18 residues. V shed 6 bases and J 13 bases; nucleotides not matched to a gene: 20. Looked up from germline, CDR1 is LGHDT and CDR2 is YNNKEL (reference sequence).

This clonotype was recorded a few times. The rearrangement uses TRBV10-3 and TRBJ1-5; possibly TRBD1 for D (6 bases). The CDR3 extends over 14 amino acids. The germline V gene has CDR1 ENHRY and CDR2 SYGVKD. V shed 0 bases and J shed 7 bases, with 10 bases lying between them. The CDR3 DNA reads TGTGCCATCAGTGAGTCAGGGGGGAAACAGCCCCAGCATTTT. Its protein is CAISESGGKQPQHF.

The chain couples TRBV6-2 or TRBV6-3 to TRBJ1-1; D may be TRBD1 (6 bases). V gave up 6 bases and J gave up 0 bases, with 20 bases separating them. CDR3 size: 17 residues. Per the germline V gene, CDR1 is MNHEY and CDR2 is SVGEGT. The CDR3, as DNA: TGTGCCAGCAGATACCTACAGGGAATGGGTTTGAACACTGAAGCTTTCTTT. Encoded protein: CASRYLQGMGLNTEAFF.

V usage is TRBV29-1 and J usage is TRBJ2-5, with 7 nucleotides matching TRBD1. With 6 bases clipped from V and 1 base from J, the junction kept 5 bases outside the gene matches. This CDR3 contains 13 residues. Germline lookup yields CDR1 SQVTM and CDR2 ANQGSEA. The CDR3 sequence is CSVTQGIQETQYF. CDR3 DNA sequence: TGCAGCGTGACACAGGGGATCCAAGAGACCCAGTACTTC.

V is TRBV7-9 and J is TRBJ1-6; 7 positions match TRBD1. Trimming cost V 5 bases and J 6 bases; bases outside gene matches: 7. Germline V lookup: CDR1 SEHNR, CDR2 FQNEAQ (reference sequence). The CDR3 loop spans 15 amino acids. CDR3 region: CASSPGTVSNSPLHF. CDR3 DNA: TGTGCCAGCAGCCCCGGGACAGTTAGTAATTCACCCCTCCACTTT.

The chain combines TRBV5-1 with TRBJ2-7; possible D gene TRBD1, 5 bases. The DNA end favors TRBJ2-4, so the J call may be wrong. The CDR3 runs 16 residues. Germline V gives CDR1 SGHRS, CDR2 YFSETQ. The CDR3 region has the DNA TGCGCCAGCAGCCTCGACAGCGACACGGGCCGAAACATTCAGTACTTC. It specifies CASSLDSDTGRNIQYF.

This clonotype was counted between two and nine times. The chain carries TRBV7-2 and TRBJ2-7, with 7 bases matching TRBD1. CDR1 SGHTA and CDR2 FQGNSA come from the germline V gene. The CDR3 consists of 13 residues. V lost 6 bases and J lost 6; bases outside the gene matches: 8. In nucleotides, the CDR3 is TGTGCCAGCAGTACAAGGGGGCGCGGCGAGCAGTACTTC. This codes for CASSTRGRGEQYF. The entire variable domain, with the rest obtained from reference TRBV7-2 and TRBJ2-7, is as follows: GAGVSQSPSNKVTEKGKDVELRCDPISGHTALYWYRQSLGQGLEFLIYFQGNSAPDKSGLPSDRFSAERTGGSVSTLTIQRTQQEDSAVYLCASSTRGRGEQYFGPGTRLTVT.

This clonotype was observed a single time. The chain uses TRBV7-8 and TRBJ2-3; TRBD2 agrees at 12 bases. Germline V gene data show CDR1 as SGHVS and CDR2 as FQNEAQ. The CDR3 runs to 17 residues. V trimming: 5 bases; J trimming: 0 bases; junction bases outside the gene matches: 6. The CDR3 is CASSISGTSGSTDTQYF. CDR3 in DNA: TGTGCCAGCAGCATCTCCGGGACTAGCGGGAGCACAGATACGCAGTATTTT.

CDR3 in amino acids: CASSAKRGQGTPLHF. The DNA of the CDR3 is TGTGCCAGCAGTGCGAAAAGAGGACAGGGGACACCCCTCCACTTT. V gene TRBV6-1 combines with J gene TRBJ1-6; 9 bases align to TRBD1. Germline trimming cut 4 bases from V and 11 bases from J; bases unmatched to any gene: 9. The CDR3 is 15 amino acids. CDR1 MNHNS and CDR2 SASEGT come from the germline V gene.

This clonotype was detected many times. The J gene is TRBJ2-7, the V gene TRBV29-1; no clear D. Germline V gives CDR1 SQVTM, CDR2 ANQGSEA. This CDR3 comprises 11 residues. Between the trimmed V and J ends, which lost 4 bases and 1 base, there was a span of 5 bases. The CDR3 bases are TGCAGCGTTGCAACATCCTACGAGCAGTACTTC. It encodes CSVATSYEQYF.